Presented here are 29 T cell receptor beta chains from one specimen sequenced in a study of T-cell reconstitution after alpha-beta-depleted transplantation in children. A TCRbeta library incorporating unique molecular identifiers was prepared. TCRdb analysed the PCR reads with MiXCR anew, one entry per CDR3 protein. The repertoire holds about 540,000 distinct CDR3 sequences, with approximately 20% as singletons. The sample here was PBMCs from the stem cell graft donor, taken from the stem cell graft. The receptors were gathered from a human donor who donated a stem cell graft to a child with acute lymphoblastic leukemia.

This clonotype turned up a few times. This chain links TRBV10-2 with TRBJ2-1, with D perhaps matching TRBD2 (6 bases). In germline, CDR1 is WSHSY, CDR2 SAAADI. Trimming stripped 5 bases from V and 3 bases from J, with 11 bases between. The CDR3 consists of 14 residues. CDR3 region: CASSRLAIYNEQFF. CDR3 coding DNA: TGCGCCAGCAGTAGGCTAGCGATCTACAATGAGCAGTTCTTC.

This clonotype was counted a few times. V gene TRBV10-1 combines with J gene TRBJ2-1, with D tentatively TRBD1 (8 bases). V lost 7 bases to trimming and J lost 3 bases, with 13 bases between them. Germline CDR1 WNHNN, CDR2 SYGVQD (reference sequence). The CDR3 sequence is 14 residues long. The chain's CDR3 is CASNTGGVYNEQFF. The DNA for the CDR3 is TGCGCCAGCAATACAGGGGGGGTCTACAATGAGCAGTTCTTC.

This clonotype was observed a few times. The chain has TRBV6-5 and TRBJ1-5; D possibly corresponds to TRBD1 (5 bases). The CDR3 contains 14 residues. Germline V gene sequence: CDR1 MNHEY, CDR2 SVGAGI. Trimming stripped 1 base from V and 10 bases from J, with 14 bases between. Here the CDR3 DNA reads TGTGCCAGCAGTTACTTGGCGGCCCGGGGCCCCCAGCATTTT. It yields the protein CASSYLAARGPQHF.

This clonotype turned up a few times. J is TRBJ2-2 and V is TRBV9, with D maybe TRBD2 (6 bases). Germline V gene sequence: CDR1 SGDLS, CDR2 YYNGEE. The V end lost 2 bases, the J end lost 0 bases, and 14 bases lay between the germline ends. CDR3 size: 17 residues. The DNA for the CDR3 is TGTGCCAGCAGCGTCACCCGGAGGGGCCCGAACACCGGGGAGCTGTTTTTT. Its translation is CASSVTRRGPNTGELFF.

This clonotype was detected ten times or more. CDR3 in amino acids: CASSRQGGMNTEAFF. CDR3 nucleotide sequence: TGTGCCAGCAGCCGACAGGGGGGGATGAACACTGAAGCTTTCTTT. The rearrangement uses TRBV12-3 or TRBV12-4 and TRBJ1-1; 9 bases align to TRBD1. J lost 0 bases, V lost 6 bases, and 5 bases had no gene match. The CDR3 contains 15 residues.

This clonotype appeared a few times. The chain is built from TRBV20-1 and TRBJ2-2; D ambiguous. This CDR3 comprises 13 residues. The V end lost 6 bases, the J end lost 1 base, and 9 bases lay between the germline ends. Germline-derived CDR1 and CDR2 are DFQATT and SNEGSKA (reference sequence). CDR3 loop: CSATPRNTGELFF. CDR3 nucleotide sequence: TGCAGTGCCACTCCGAGGAACACCGGGGAGCTGTTTTTT.

The CDR3 nucleotides are TGTGCCAGCAGTTTTGAAATGAAGGCGGGAAATCAGCCCCAGCATTTT. Translated: CASSFEMKAGNQPQHF. The chain recombines TRBV12-3 or TRBV12-4 with TRBJ1-5, with D unclear. The V and J ends lost 3 bases and 4 bases respectively, with 16 bases between them. This CDR3 comprises 16 residues.

The CDR3 DNA reads TGTGCCAGCAGCGATCCGGGACAGGGGACTAGCGGGAGTATAAACGAGCAGTACTTC. It codes for CASSDPGQGTSGSINEQYF. This chain joins TRBV2 and TRBJ2-7, with 14 bases fitting TRBD2. The CDR3 is made up of 19 amino acids. The V and J ends lost 6 bases and 5 bases, in that order; junction bases with no gene match: 18. The germline gives CDR1 SNHLY, CDR2 FYNNEI.

This clonotype was seen more than once but under ten times. For the CDR3, the DNA is TGTGCCAGCAGCGTAGTTCTAGCGGGAGACGGTGAGCAGTTCTTC. This gives the protein CASSVVLAGDGEQFF. This rearrangement joins TRBV9 to TRBJ2-1; 10 bases are a match to TRBD2. Looked up from germline, CDR1 is SGDLS and CDR2 is YYNGEE. The CDR3 is made up of 15 amino acids. The V gene end was trimmed by 0 bases and the J gene end by 9 bases; junction bases not matched to a gene: 6.

This clonotype was picked up a small number of times. The gene calls are TRBV4-1 and TRBJ1-1; D is perhaps TRBD1 (5 bases). The V end was cut by 3 bases, the J end by 5 bases, with 22 bases between. The CDR3 consists of 17 residues. The germline V gene encodes CDR1 MGHRA and CDR2 YSYEKL. CDR3 nucleotide sequence: TGCGCCAGCAGCCAGCAGCTGCCCCAGGGCAGTAGAACTGAAGCTTTCTTT. Amino acid sequence: CASSQQLPQGSRTEAFF.

This clonotype was observed a handful of times. The chain has TRBV5-6 and TRBJ1-5; no clear D gene. The CDR3 is made up of 13 amino acids. Looked up from germline, CDR1 is SGHDT and CDR2 is YYEEEE. V gave up 4 bases and J gave up 3 bases, with 8 bases separating them. This CDR3 is CASSDGFNQPQHF. CDR3 sequence (DNA): TGTGCCAGCAGCGACGGGTTCAATCAGCCCCAGCATTTT.

V is TRBV9 and J is TRBJ2-3; no clear D gene. V was trimmed by 4 bases and J by 2 bases, leaving 8 bases between them. CDR3 length: 13 residues. Germline CDR1 reads SGDLS; CDR2 reads YYNGEE. The CDR3 region is CASSMTATDTQYF. The CDR3 coding sequence is TGTGCCAGCAGCATGACCGCCACAGATACGCAGTATTTT.

This sequence joins TRBV12-3 or TRBV12-4 and TRBJ1-2, with D hard to call. The CDR3 totals 12 residues. V was shortened by 7 bases and J by 4 bases, with 10 bases between the two germline ends. The CDR3 bases are TGTGCCAGCACGGTTCGGGGCTATGGCTACACCTTC. Its protein product is CASTVRGYGYTF.

This chain links TRBV18 with TRBJ2-3, with no clear D. Germline V gene sequence: CDR1 KGHSH, CDR2 LQKENI. This CDR3 has 12 residues. Trimming shortened V by 8 bases and J by 2 bases, and 8 bases separated the two germline ends. The CDR3 protein is CASPAATDTQYF. DNA of the CDR3: TGTGCCAGCCCGGCCGCCACAGATACGCAGTATTTT.

The V gene is TRBV10-3, the J gene TRBJ2-7; TRBD2 agrees at 13 bases. This CDR3 spans 16 amino acids. The V gene's germline CDR1 is ENHRY and CDR2 SYGVKD. J gave up 5 bases and V 0 bases, and 4 bases lay outside the gene matches. CDR3 DNA sequence: TGTGCCATCAGTGAGTCCCTGGGACTAGCGGGACACGAGCAGTACTTC. This translates into CAISESLGLAGHEQYF.

In its sample, this clonotype was seen a few times. The chain links TRBV5-1 to TRBJ1-2; 7 positions agree with TRBD1. This CDR3 comprises 16 residues. V gave up 4 bases and J gave up 4 bases; unmatched junction bases: 13. Germline CDR1 is SGHRS and CDR2 is YFSETQ. The CDR3 here is CASSPPGQVYFYGYTF. Written as DNA, the CDR3 is TGCGCCAGCAGCCCACCTGGACAGGTTTATTTCTATGGCTACACCTTC.

This clonotype was observed at least ten times. The chain combines TRBV6-1 with TRBJ2-5; D tentatively fits TRBD1 or TRBD2 (5 bases each). The CDR3 consists of 16 residues. The germline V gene has CDR1 MNHNS and CDR2 SASEGT. The germline V and J ends were trimmed by 6 bases and 5 bases, with 22 bases remaining between them. The CDR3, as DNA: TGTGCCAGCAGCCTGGGGCTTGCGGACCGCGGGGAGACCCAGTACTTC. Translating gives CASSLGLADRGETQYF.

This clonotype was observed a few times. The chain links TRBV12-3 or TRBV12-4 to TRBJ1-1; a weak D match, TRBD1 (6 bases). The length of the CDR3 is 14 residues. The ends were cut back, 4 bases at V and 4 bases at J, with 13 bases in the middle. Here the CDR3 reads CASSSRGIGTEAFF. Written as DNA, the CDR3 is TGTGCCAGCAGTTCCAGGGGTATCGGCACTGAAGCTTTCTTT.

V is TRBV4-1 and J is TRBJ2-7; no firm D call. Trimming shortened V by 0 bases and J by 7 bases, and 10 bases separated the two germline ends. The germline gives CDR1 MGHRA, CDR2 YSYEKL. The CDR3 consists of 13 residues. The CDR3 bases are TGCGCCAGCAGCCAAGAAGGCTCGTGGGAGCAGTACTTC. It specifies CASSQEGSWEQYF.

This clonotype appeared a few times. The CDR3 protein is CASSLRRVNEKLFF. The CDR3 DNA is TGTGCCAGCAGCTTACGGCGGGTGAATGAAAAACTGTTTTTT. The V gene is TRBV7-8, the J gene TRBJ1-4; D remains ambiguous. The V end lost 2 bases, the J end lost 5 bases, and 9 bases lay between the germline ends. From germline, CDR1 is SGHVS and CDR2 FQNEAQ. The length of the CDR3 is 14 residues.

This chain links TRBV5-1 with TRBJ2-5; D possibly corresponds to TRBD1 (8 bases). CDR1 is SGHRS, CDR2 YFSETQ, per germline. CDR3 length: 15 residues. Between the trimmed V and J ends, which lost 4 bases and 2 bases, there was a span of 15 bases. DNA of the CDR3: TGCGCCAGCAGCGGGGGGGACAGGATACAAGAGACCCAGTACTTC. Translating gives CASSGGDRIQETQYF. Full variable domain (rest looked up from reference TRBV5-1 and TRBJ2-5): KAGVTQTPRYLIKTRGQQVTLSCSPISGHRSVSWYQQTPGQGLQFLFEYFSETQRNKGNFPGRFSGRQFSNSRSEMNVSTLELGDSALYLCASSGGDRIQETQYFGPGTRLLVL.

The chain's CDR3 is CASSLYQGAGDTQYF. The CDR3 DNA sequence: TGCGCCAGCAGCTTGTATCAGGGGGCGGGAGATACGCAGTATTTT. The rearrangement uses TRBV5-1 and TRBJ2-3, with 8 nucleotides matching TRBD1. CDR1 is SGHRS, CDR2 YFSETQ, per germline. Germline trimming cut 1 base from V and 5 bases from J; bases unmatched to any gene: 6. This CDR3 contains 15 residues.

In its sample, this clonotype was seen a few times. The J gene is TRBJ2-1, the V gene TRBV21-1; the tabulated D call, TRBD1, remains unverified against the DNA. TRBV21-1 is classified as a pseudogene. The CDR3 runs 14 residues. DNA of the CDR3: TGTGCCAGCAGCAGAGGACAGGCCTACAATGAGCAGTTCTTC. Amino acid sequence: CASSRGQAYNEQFF.

The J gene is TRBJ2-1, the V gene TRBV9; D is possibly TRBD2 (6 bases). V was trimmed by 0 bases and J by 7 bases, leaving 11 bases between them. The CDR3 extends over 14 amino acids. In germline, CDR1 is SGDLS, CDR2 YYNGEE. In nucleotides, the CDR3 is TGTGCCAGCAGCGTAGGTACTAGCCTTAATGAGCAGTTCTTC. Its translation: CASSVGTSLNEQFF.

The chain carries TRBV5-5 and TRBJ2-1; no firm D call. Germline CDR1 is SGHKS and CDR2 is YYEKEE (reference sequence). The CDR3 contains 14 residues. The V gene lost 4 bases and the J gene lost 2 bases, with 10 bases spanning the gap. CDR3 sequence reads: CASSRGLPYNEQFF. DNA of the CDR3: TGTGCCAGCAGCCGTGGGCTCCCCTACAATGAGCAGTTCTTC. The full variable domain, rest sourced from reference TRBV5-5 and TRBJ2-1, is DAGVTQSPTHLIKTRGQQVTLRCSPISGHKSVSWYQQVLGQGPQFIFQYYEKEERGRGNFPDRFSARQFPNYSSELNVNALLLGDSALYLCASSRGLPYNEQFFGPGTRLTVL.

The V and J genes are TRBV27 and TRBJ1-5; D remains ambiguous. The V and J ends lost 3 bases and 6 bases respectively, with 12 bases between them. Germline CDR1 MNHEY, CDR2 SMNVEV (reference sequence). The CDR3 sequence is 14 residues long. In DNA form, the CDR3 reads TGTGCCAGCAGTTTCTCCGGGTTGAGTCAGCCCCAGCATTTT. This codes for CASSFSGLSQPQHF.

The chain carries TRBV13 and TRBJ2-7, with D tentatively TRBD1 (6 bases). V was pared by 2 bases and J by 0 bases, with 17 bases between. The V gene's germline CDR1 is PRHDT and CDR2 FYEKMQ (reference sequence). This CDR3 spans 17 amino acids. The CDR3 here is CASSLYVSGQNSYEQYF. The DNA for the CDR3 is TGTGCCAGCAGCTTATATGTCTCAGGACAGAACTCCTACGAGCAGTACTTC. The full variable domain, with the rest looked up from reference TRBV13 and TRBJ2-7, is AAGVIQSPRHLIKEKRETATLKCYPIPRHDTVYWYQQGPGQDPQFLISFYEKMQSDKGSIPDRFSAQQFSDYHSELNMSSLELGDSALYFCASSLYVSGQNSYEQYFGPGTRLTVT.

V usage is TRBV18 and J usage is TRBJ2-5; no clear D. Trimming took 3 bases from V and 1 from J, leaving 6 bases between them. Germline V gene lookup returns CDR1 KGHSH and CDR2 LQKENI. The CDR3 sequence is 13 residues long. The CDR3 DNA reads as TGTGCCAGCTCACCGCCTTCCCAAGAGACCCAGTACTTC. This codes for CASSPPSQETQYF.

This clonotype was found many times. This chain links TRBV11-2 with TRBJ1-2; TRBD1 matches 8 bases. This CDR3 contains 14 residues. Germline V gene lookup returns CDR1 SGHAT and CDR2 FQNNGV. V dropped 1 base and J dropped 4; count of bases not matched to a gene: 2. CDR3 sequence reads: CASSLVQGAYGYTF. The DNA of the CDR3 is TGTGCCAGCAGCTTAGTGCAGGGGGCCTATGGCTACACCTTC.